Listed here are 2 T cell receptor beta chains from one sample, sequenced in a study of T-cell memory formation after mild COVID-19 (dated by TCRdb to the early 2020s). Receptor libraries were prepared by 5' RACE. These reads were obtained on an Illumina NovaSeq 6000. TCRdb passed the public sequencing reads through fastp at Q25 and MiXCR, retaining productive beta sequences. Entries that share a CDR3 protein sequence are merged under the most common genes and DNA. The sample table records 350,000 or so distinct CDR3 sequences; around a fifth of these occur just once. The ten largest clones capture approximately 13% of the sample. Sequencing was performed on PBMCs or a T cell subset sorted from them (not recorded which). The receptors derive from an adult woman who had mild COVID-19 (a few samples of this study predate the infection). The sample titles of this study are shuffled in the database, so cell type and time point are left out; the donor was told from shared clones.

In the case of this clonotype: At one boundary the junction diverges from the germline segment, which might be a read error. The chain uses TRBV6-2 or TRBV6-3 and TRBJ1-5; D not resolved. Per the germline V gene, CDR1 is MNHEY and CDR2 is SVGEGT. This CDR3 comprises 13 residues. The DNA for the CDR3 is TGTGCCAGCAGCAAGGGCCTTCATCACCCCCAGCATTTT. This codes for CASSKGLHHPQHF.

The chain recombines TRBV7-3 with TRBJ1-1, with D tentatively TRBD1 (5 bases). From germline, CDR1 is SGHTA and CDR2 FQGTGA. V lost 5 bases to trimming and J lost 3 bases, with 19 bases between them. CDR3 size: 16 residues. This chain's CDR3 is CASSLSGMGGDTEAFF. DNA of the CDR3: TGTGCCAGCAGCCTCTCGGGTATGGGGGGGGACACTGAAGCTTTCTTT.